This entry describes one T cell receptor beta chain. The antigen is not known. The data originate from a study of cytomegalovirus exposure and HLA in healthy donors. The PCR ran on 60 Vbeta and 13 Jbeta primers. Data came from immunoSEQ multiplex PCR; TCRdb stores just in-frame clones and leaves some out. The table lists about 200,000 clones, approximately 82% of them singletons. The CDR3 totals 14 residues. The V segment lost 4 bases and the J segment 4 bases; nucleotides outside the gene matches: 4. Germline assignment: CDR1 MGHDK and CDR2 SYGVNS. Study-level results: When analyzed later, a missense DCLRE1C variant was found to be linked to TCR beta V- and J-gene trimming. In vitro testing confirmed three CMV-associated chains as specific for CMV antigens.

The chain links TRBV25-1 to TRBJ1-5, with 7 nucleotides matching TRBD1. Sequenced input: PBMCs. This TCR was sampled from a male donor in good health and CMV-seronegative. The CDR3 is CASSGQGRNQPQHF. CDR3 nucleotides: TGTGCCAGCAGTGGACAGGGTAGGAATCAGCCCCAGCATTTT.